Presented here are 9 T cell receptor beta chains from one specimen sequenced in a study of Tregs in tolerant kidney transplant recipients. Mixed chimerism was transient after nonmyeloablative marrow transplants from related graft donors. This table comes from immunoSEQ multiplex PCR, and its TCRdb copy is limited to in-frame clones, with some not included. The repertoire table contains about 14,000 clones. Sample: CD8+ T cells from blood (PBMCs), taken 6 months after the transplant. These receptors were collected from a human patient who received a combined kidney and bone marrow transplant. The graft donor may be the source of some T cells.

CDR3 region: CVTLSPEGSVEQYF. The sequenced CDR3 bases are TGTGTCACCCTTTCCCCTGAGGGGTCGGTCGAG. V and J are TRBV6-2 or TRBV6-3 and TRBJ2-7, with D perhaps matching TRBD1 or TRBD2 (5 bases each). The missing CDR3 end, 3 residues past where the read stops, is filled in from the germline J gene. Germline V CDR1 and CDR2: MNHEY, SVGEGT. This CDR3 region has 14 residues.

In the case of this clone: The CDR3 end falls 3 residues outside the read, so it is completed with the germline J gene. The V call is TRBV6-1, the J call TRBJ1-1, with a weak D call TRBD1 (5 bases). V lost 2 bases and J lost 1, with 11 bases in between. Germline CDR1 MNHNS, CDR2 SASEGT. The CDR3 sequence is 15 residues long. CDR3 bases read: TGTGCCAGCAGTGAATGGTATAGGGGGAACACTGAA. Its protein product is CASSEWYRGNTE. The entire CDR3 reads CASSEWYRGNTEAFF.

A word on this clone: The observed sequence ends 3 residues before the CDR3 terminus, with the missing tail filled in from the germline J gene. The gene calls are TRBV7-6 and TRBJ1-2; D is undetermined. The CDR3 covers 14 residues. Germline CDR1 and CDR2: SGHVS and FNYEAQ. Here the CDR3 reads CASSLGGSSYDYTF. Incomplete CDR3 DNA: TGTGCCAGCAGCTTAGGCGGGAGCTCCTACGAC.

Comments on this clone: Read data end 3 residues before the CDR3 end; the end is taken from the germline J gene. J is TRBJ1-3 and V is TRBV5-1; D perhaps matches TRBD1 (6 bases). CDR3 size: 15 residues. Trimming shortened V by 4 bases and J by 0 bases, and 11 bases separated the two germline ends. Germline V gene sequence: CDR1 SGHRS, CDR2 YFSETQ. The covered CDR3 bases are TGCGCCAGCAGCCTGGACAGACGCTCTGGAAACACC. This sequence encodes CASSLDRRSGNT. In full, the CDR3 is CASSLDRRSGNTIYF.

Of note for this clone: The DNA ends 3 residues before the CDR3 does, and the rest of the CDR3 is filled in from the germline J gene. The rearrangement joins TRBV29-1 to TRBJ2-4; 7 positions match TRBD1. Germline CDR1 and CDR2: SQVTM and ANQGSEA. The CDR3 is made up of 13 amino acids. The CDR3 spells CSVASGGKNGQYF. The DNA read from the CDR3 is TGCAGCGTTGCCTCAGGGGGAAAAAATGGT. Combining the CDR3 with reference TRBV29-1 and TRBJ2-4 gives the whole variable domain SAVISQKPSRDICQRGTSLTIQCQVDSQVTMMFWYRQQPGQSLTLIATANQGSEATYESGFVIDKFPISRPNLTFSTLTVSNMSPEDSSIYLCSVASGGKNGQYFGAGTRLSVL.

To note about this clone: From the germline J gene comes the end of the CDR3, since the read stops 3 residues before it. The J gene is TRBJ2-3, the V gene TRBV7-2, with TRBD2 matching 11 bases. The CDR3 sequence is 15 residues long. With V trimmed by 1 base and J by 5 bases, 2 bases remained unmatched. Germline loops: CDR1 SGHTA, CDR2 FQGNSA. The CDR3 reads CASSLVAGGVDTQYF. CDR3 bases read: TGTGCCAGCAGCTTAGTAGCGGGAGGGGTAGATACG.

Remarks on this clone: The observed sequence ends 3 residues before the CDR3 terminus, with the missing tail filled in from the germline J gene. The chain combines TRBV6-1 with TRBJ2-7, with D tentatively TRBD1 (6 bases). The CDR3 consists of 15 residues. Germline CDR1 and CDR2: MNHNS and SASEGT. The V and J ends lost 1 base and 4 bases respectively, with 14 bases between them. The CDR3 bases that were read are TGTGCCAGCAGTGAAGGGCCAGGGGCAGGATACGAG. Protein: CASSEGPGAGYE. The CDR3 as a whole reads CASSEGPGAGYEQYF.

Notes on this clone: The CDR3 end is not reached by the read, which stops 3 residues before it; the germline J gene fills it in. The chain employs TRBV7-6 and TRBJ2-1; D is unclear. Germline loops: CDR1 SGHVS, CDR2 FNYEAQ. This CDR3 spans 14 amino acids. Trimming pared 1 base from V and 1 base from J, leaving 5 bases between. The part of the CDR3 DNA that was read is TGTGCCAGCAGCTTAGGTCAGTCCTACAATGAG. Translation gives CASSLGQSYNE. The complete CDR3 reads CASSLGQSYNEQFF.

In the case of this clone: The missing CDR3 end, 3 residues past where the read stops, is filled in from the germline J gene. The V and J genes are TRBV5-6 and TRBJ2-7, with 7 bases lining up with TRBD2. CDR3 size: 13 residues. The germline V gene encodes CDR1 SGHDT and CDR2 YYEEEE. V was pared by 1 base and J by 2 bases, with 0 bases of the junction left unmatched. CDR3 residues: CASSLSGAYEQYF. The part of the CDR3 DNA that was read is TGTGCCAGCAGCTTGAGCGGGGCCTACGAG.